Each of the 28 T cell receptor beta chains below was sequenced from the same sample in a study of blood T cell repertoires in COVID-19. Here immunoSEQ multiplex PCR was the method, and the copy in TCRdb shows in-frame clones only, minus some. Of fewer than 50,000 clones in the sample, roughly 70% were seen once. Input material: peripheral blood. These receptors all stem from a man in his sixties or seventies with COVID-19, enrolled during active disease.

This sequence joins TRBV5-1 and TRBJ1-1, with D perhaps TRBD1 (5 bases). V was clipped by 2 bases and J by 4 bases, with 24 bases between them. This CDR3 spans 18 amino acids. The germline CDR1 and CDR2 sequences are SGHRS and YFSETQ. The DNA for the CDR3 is TGCGCCAGCAGCTTTTACATGGTAATTGGGGGGGAGAGCACTGAAGCTTTCTTT. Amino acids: CASSFYMVIGGESTEAFF.

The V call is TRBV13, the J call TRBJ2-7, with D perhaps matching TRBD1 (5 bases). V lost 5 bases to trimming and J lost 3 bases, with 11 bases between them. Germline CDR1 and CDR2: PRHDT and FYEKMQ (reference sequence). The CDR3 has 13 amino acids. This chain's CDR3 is CASSERQYYEQYF. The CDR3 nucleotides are TGTGCCAGCAGCGAAAGACAGTACTACGAGCAGTACTTC.

This chain's CDR3 is CACDREYTEAFF. The CDR3 bases are TGTGCCTGTGACAGGGAGTACACTGAAGCTTTCTTT. This rearrangement joins TRBV30 to TRBJ1-1, with TRBD1 matching 7 bases. With 6 bases clipped from V and 3 bases from J, the junction kept 4 bases outside the gene matches. The CDR3 has 12 amino acids. Looked up from germline, CDR1 is GTSNPN and CDR2 is SVGIG (reference sequence). Drawing the rest from reference TRBV30 and TRBJ1-1, the complete variable domain is SQTIHQWPATLVQPVGSPLSLECTVEGTSNPNLYWYRQAAGRGLQLLFYSVGIGQISSEVPQNLSASRPQDRQFILSSKKLLLSDSGFYLCACDREYTEAFFGQGTRLTVV.

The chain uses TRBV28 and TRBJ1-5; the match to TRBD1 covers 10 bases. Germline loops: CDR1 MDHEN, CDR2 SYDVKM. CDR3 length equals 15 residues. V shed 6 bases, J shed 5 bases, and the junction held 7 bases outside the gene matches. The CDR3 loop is CASRTDRGRDQPQHF. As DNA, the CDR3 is TGTGCCAGCAGAACCGACAGGGGGCGAGATCAGCCCCAGCATTTT.

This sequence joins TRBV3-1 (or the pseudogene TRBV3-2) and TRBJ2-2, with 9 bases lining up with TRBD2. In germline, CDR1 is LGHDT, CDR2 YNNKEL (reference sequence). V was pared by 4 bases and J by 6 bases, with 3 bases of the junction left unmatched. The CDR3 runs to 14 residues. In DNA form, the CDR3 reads TGTGCCAGCAGCCTAGCGGGAGAGTCCGGGGAGCTGTTTTTT. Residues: CASSLAGESGELFF.

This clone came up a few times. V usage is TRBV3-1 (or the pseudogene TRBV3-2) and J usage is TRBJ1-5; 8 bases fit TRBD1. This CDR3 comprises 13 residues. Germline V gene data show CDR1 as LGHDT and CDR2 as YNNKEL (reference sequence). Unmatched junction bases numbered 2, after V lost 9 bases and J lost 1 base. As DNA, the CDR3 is TGTGCCAGTACAGGGGGGAGCAATCAGCCCCAGCATTTT. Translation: CASTGGSNQPQHF.

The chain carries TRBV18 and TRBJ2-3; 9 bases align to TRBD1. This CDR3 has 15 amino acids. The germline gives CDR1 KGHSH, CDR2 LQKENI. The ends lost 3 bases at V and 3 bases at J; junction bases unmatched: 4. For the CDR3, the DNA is TGTGCCAGCTCACCTGGGACAGGGCAGACAGATACGCAGTATTTT. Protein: CASSPGTGQTDTQYF.

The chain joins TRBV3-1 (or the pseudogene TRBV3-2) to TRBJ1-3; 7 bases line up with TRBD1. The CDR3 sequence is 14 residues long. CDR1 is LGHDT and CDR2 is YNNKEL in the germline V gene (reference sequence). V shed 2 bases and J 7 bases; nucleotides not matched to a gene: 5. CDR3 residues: CASSQYRGGNTIYF. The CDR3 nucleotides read TGTGCCAGCAGCCAATACAGGGGAGGTAACACCATATATTTT.

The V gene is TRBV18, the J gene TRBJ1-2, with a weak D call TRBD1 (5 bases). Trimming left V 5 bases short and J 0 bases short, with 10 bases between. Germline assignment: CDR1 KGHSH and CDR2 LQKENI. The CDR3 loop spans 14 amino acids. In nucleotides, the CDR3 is TGTGCCAGCTCAACTCAGGGAACTAACTATGGCTACACCTTC. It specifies CASSTQGTNYGYTF.

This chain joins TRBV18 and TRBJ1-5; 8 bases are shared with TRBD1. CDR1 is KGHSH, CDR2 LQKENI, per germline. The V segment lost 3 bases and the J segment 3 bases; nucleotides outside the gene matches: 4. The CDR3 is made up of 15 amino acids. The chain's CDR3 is CASSPDRGINQPQHF. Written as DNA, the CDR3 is TGTGCCAGCTCACCCGACAGGGGTATCAATCAGCCCCAGCATTTT.

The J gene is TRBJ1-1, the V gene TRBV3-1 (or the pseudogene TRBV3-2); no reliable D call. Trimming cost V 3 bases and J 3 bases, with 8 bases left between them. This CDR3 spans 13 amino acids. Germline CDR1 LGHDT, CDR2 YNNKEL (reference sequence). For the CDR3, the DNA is TGTGCCAGCAGCCAGGGGAGGGACACTGAAGCTTTCTTT. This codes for CASSQGRDTEAFF.

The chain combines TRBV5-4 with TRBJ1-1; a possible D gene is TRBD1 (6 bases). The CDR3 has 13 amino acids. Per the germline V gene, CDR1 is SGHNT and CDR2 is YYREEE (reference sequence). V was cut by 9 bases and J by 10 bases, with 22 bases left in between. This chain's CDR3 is CAISDSPNGGAFF. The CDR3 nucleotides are TGTGCCATCTCGGACAGCCCCAACGGTGGAGCTTTCTTT.

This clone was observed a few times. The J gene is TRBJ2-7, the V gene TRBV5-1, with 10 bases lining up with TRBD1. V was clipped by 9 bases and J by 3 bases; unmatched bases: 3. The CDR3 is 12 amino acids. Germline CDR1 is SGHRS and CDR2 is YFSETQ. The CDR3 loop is CAIGQGGYEQYF. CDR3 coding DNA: TGCGCCATCGGACAGGGGGGCTACGAGCAGTACTTC.

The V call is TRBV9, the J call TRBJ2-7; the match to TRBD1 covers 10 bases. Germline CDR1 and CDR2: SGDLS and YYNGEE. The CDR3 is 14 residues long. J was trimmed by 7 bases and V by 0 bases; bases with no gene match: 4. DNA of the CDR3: TGTGCCAGCAGCGTAGCTGGGACAGGGGATGAGCAGTACTTC. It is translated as CASSVAGTGDEQYF. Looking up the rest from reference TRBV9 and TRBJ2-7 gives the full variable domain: DSGVTQTPKHLITATGQRVTLRCSPRSGDLSVYWYQQSLDQGLQFLIQYYNGEERAKGNILERFSAQQFPDLHSELNLSSLELGDSALYFCASSVAGTGDEQYFGPGTRLTVT.

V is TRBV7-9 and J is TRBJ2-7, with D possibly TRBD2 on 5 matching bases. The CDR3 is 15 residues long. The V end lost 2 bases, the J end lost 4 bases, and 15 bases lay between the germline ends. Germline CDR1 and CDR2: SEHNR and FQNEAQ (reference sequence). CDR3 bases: TGTGCCAGCAGCTTACGAGGGTTCGGTCTTTACGAGCAGTACTTC. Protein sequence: CASSLRGFGLYEQYF. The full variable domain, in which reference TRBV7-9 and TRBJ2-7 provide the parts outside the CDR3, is DTGVSQNPRHKITKRGQNVTFRCDPISEHNRLYWYRQTLGQGPEFLTYFQNEAQLEKSRLLSDRFSAERPKGSFSTLEIQRTEQGDSAMYLCASSLRGFGLYEQYFGPGTRLTVT.

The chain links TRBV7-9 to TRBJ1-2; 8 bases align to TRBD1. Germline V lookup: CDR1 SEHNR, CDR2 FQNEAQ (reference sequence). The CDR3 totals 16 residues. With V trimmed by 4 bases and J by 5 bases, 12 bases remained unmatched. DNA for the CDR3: TGTGCCAGCAGCTCCCGACAGGGGCGAGAGGTTTATGGCTACACCTTC. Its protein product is CASSSRQGREVYGYTF.

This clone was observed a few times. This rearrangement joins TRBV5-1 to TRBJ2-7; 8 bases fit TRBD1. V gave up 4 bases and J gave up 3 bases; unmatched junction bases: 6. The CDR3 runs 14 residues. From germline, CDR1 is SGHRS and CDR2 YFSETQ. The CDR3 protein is CASSGRDRSYEQYF. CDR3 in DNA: TGCGCCAGCAGCGGCCGGGACAGGAGCTACGAGCAGTACTTC.

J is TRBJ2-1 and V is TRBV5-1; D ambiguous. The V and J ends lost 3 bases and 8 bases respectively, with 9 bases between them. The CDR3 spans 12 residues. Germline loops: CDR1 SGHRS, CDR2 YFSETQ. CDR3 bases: TGCGCCAGCAGCTCGTTAGAAGATGAGCAGTTCTTC. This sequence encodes CASSSLEDEQFF.

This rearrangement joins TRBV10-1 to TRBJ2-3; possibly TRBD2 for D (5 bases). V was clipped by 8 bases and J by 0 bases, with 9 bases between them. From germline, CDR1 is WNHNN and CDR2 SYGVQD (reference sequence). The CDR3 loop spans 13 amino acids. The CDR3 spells CASLEVSTDTQYF. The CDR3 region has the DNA TGCGCCAGCCTGGAGGTAAGCACAGATACGCAGTATTTT.

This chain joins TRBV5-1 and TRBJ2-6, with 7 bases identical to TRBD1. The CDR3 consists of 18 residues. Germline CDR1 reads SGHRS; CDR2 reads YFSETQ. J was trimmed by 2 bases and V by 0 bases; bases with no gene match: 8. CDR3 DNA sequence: TGCGCCAGCAGCTTGGCAACAGGGGTTTGGACTGGGGCCAACGTCCTGACTTTC. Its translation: CASSLATGVWTGANVLTF.

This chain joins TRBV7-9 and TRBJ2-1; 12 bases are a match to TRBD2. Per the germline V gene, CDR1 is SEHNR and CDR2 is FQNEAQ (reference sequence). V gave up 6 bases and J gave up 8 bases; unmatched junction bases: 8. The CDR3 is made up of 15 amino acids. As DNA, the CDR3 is TGTGCCAGCAGATACACTAGCGGGAGGTTTGATGAGCAGTTCTTC. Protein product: CASRYTSGRFDEQFF.

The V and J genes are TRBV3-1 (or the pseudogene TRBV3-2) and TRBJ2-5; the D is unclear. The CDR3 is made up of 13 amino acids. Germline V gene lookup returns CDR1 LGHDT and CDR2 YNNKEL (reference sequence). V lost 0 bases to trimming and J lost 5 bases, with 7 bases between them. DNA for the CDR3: TGTGCCAGCAGCCAAGATCGGTCGGAGACCCAGTACTTC. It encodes CASSQDRSETQYF.

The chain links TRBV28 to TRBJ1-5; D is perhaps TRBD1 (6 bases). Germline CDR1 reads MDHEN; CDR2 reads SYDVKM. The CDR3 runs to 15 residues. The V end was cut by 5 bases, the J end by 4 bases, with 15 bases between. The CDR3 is CASSPGGGLNQPQHF. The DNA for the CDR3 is TGTGCCAGCAGTCCGGGGGGGGGCCTAAATCAGCCCCAGCATTTT.

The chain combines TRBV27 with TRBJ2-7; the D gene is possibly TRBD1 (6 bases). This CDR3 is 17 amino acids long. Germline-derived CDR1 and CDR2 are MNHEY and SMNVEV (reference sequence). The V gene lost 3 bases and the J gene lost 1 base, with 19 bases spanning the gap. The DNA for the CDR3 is TGTGCCAGCAGTTTTTTGAGTGCCCAGGGGTGGTCCTACGAGCAGTACTTC. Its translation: CASSFLSAQGWSYEQYF.

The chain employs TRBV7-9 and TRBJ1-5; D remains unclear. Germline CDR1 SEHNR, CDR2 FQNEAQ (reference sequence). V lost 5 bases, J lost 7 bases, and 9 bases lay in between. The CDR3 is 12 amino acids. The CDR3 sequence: CASSEREQPQHF. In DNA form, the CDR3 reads TGTGCCAGCAGCGAAAGAGAACAGCCCCAGCATTTT.

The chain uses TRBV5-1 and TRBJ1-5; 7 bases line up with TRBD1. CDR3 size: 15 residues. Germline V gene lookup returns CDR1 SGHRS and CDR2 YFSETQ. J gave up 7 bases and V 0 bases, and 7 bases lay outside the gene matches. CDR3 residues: CASSLGDSVVQPQHF. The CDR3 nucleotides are TGCGCCAGCAGCTTGGGGGACAGCGTTGTCCAGCCCCAGCATTTT.

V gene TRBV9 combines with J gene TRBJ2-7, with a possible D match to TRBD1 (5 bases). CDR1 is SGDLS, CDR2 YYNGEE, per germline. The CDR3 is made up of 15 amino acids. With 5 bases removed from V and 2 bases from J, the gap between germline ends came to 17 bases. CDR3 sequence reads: CASSRGGGYTYEQYF. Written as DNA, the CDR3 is TGTGCCAGCAGTAGGGGTGGTGGATACACCTACGAGCAGTACTTC.

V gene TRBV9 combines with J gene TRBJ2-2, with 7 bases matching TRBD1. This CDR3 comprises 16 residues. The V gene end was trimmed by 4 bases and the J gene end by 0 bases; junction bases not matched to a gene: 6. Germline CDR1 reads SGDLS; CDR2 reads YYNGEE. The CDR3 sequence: CASSLTGATNTGELFF. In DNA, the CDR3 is TGTGCCAGCAGCCTCACAGGGGCCACGAACACCGGGGAGCTGTTTTTT.